The 18 T cell receptor beta chains presented below share a single source sample, sequenced in a study of T cell responses to AZD1222 COVID-19 vaccine. Using immunoSEQ multiplex PCR, the repertoire was profiled, and TCRdb retains in-frame clones only, with some absent. The sample gives 150,000 to 200,000 clones, 90% to 95% of which show up once; about 4% is in the top ten. The source was peripheral blood, collected on day 0 of AZD1222 vaccination. These receptors were obtained from an adult in good health.

The chain links TRBV27 to TRBJ1-5; the D gene is possibly TRBD1 (5 bases). This CDR3 is built from 14 residues. Trimming cost V 3 bases and J 6 bases, with 12 bases left between them. Germline CDR1 is MNHEY and CDR2 is SMNVEV (reference sequence). CDR3 protein: CASSFWGSGQPQHF. CDR3 DNA: TGTGCCAGCAGTTTTTGGGGGTCCGGTCAGCCCCAGCATTTT.

The CDR3 here is CASSVDVGGQGALLHF. For the CDR3, the DNA is TGTGCCAGCAGCGTAGACGTGGGGGGACAGGGGGCCCTGTTGCACTTT. The rearrangement uses TRBV9 and TRBJ1-6; 12 nucleotides align to TRBD1. The CDR3 has 16 residues. Germline V gives CDR1 SGDLS, CDR2 YYNGEE. V lost 0 bases and J lost 19; bases outside the gene matches: 14.

The chain couples TRBV6-5 to TRBJ1-1; D unclear. Trimming removed 8 bases at V and 1 base at J, with 11 bases between. CDR1 and CDR2 from the germline V gene are MNHEY and SVGAGI. The CDR3 is made up of 13 amino acids. CDR3 amino acids: CASQYLRNTEAFF. CDR3 nucleotides: TGTGCCAGCCAGTACCTAAGGAACACTGAAGCTTTCTTT.

Here the CDR3 reads CASSQAEAGDEQYF. In nucleotides, the CDR3 is TGCGCCAGCAGCCAAGCGGAAGCTGGGGACGAGCAGTACTTC. The chain couples TRBV4-1 to TRBJ2-7; the D is unclear. Germline CDR1 MGHRA, CDR2 YSYEKL. CDR3 length: 14 amino acids. The germline V and J ends were trimmed by 1 base and 5 bases, with 12 bases remaining between them.

The chain carries TRBV4-1 and TRBJ1-4, with 7 bases fitting TRBD1. J was trimmed by 7 bases and V by 6 bases; bases with no gene match: 8. The germline V gene encodes CDR1 MGHRA and CDR2 YSYEKL. This CDR3 comprises 14 residues. DNA of the CDR3: TGCGCCAGCAGACCAGGGGGAACAGTTGAAAAACTGTTTTTT. Translated, it gives CASRPGGTVEKLFF.

The rearrangement joins TRBV7-9 to TRBJ1-1; D is unclear. CDR3 length: 18 residues. Per germline, CDR1 SEHNR and CDR2 FQNEAQ (reference sequence). V was shortened by 5 bases and J by 3 bases, with 25 bases between the two germline ends. The CDR3 sequence is CASSPTGLFDRVDTEAFF. DNA for the CDR3: TGTGCCAGCAGCCCAACCGGGTTGTTTGATAGAGTCGACACTGAAGCTTTCTTT.

This clone has a count of ten or more. The chain couples TRBV12-3 or TRBV12-4 to TRBJ1-1; D is possibly TRBD1 (5 bases). V lost 3 bases, J lost 1 base, and 6 bases lay in between. The CDR3 spans 13 residues. As DNA, the CDR3 is TGTGCCAGCAGTTTCACAGGGAACACTGAAGCTTTCTTT. Translating it yields CASSFTGNTEAFF.

This clone was detected once. The V gene is TRBV4-2, the J gene TRBJ2-7, with 10 positions matching TRBD1. Germline V CDR1 and CDR2: LGHNA, YNFKEQ. The trim removed 11 bases at V and 3 bases at J, leaving 7 bases unmatched. This CDR3 contains 13 residues. In DNA, the CDR3 is TGTGCCTCTTACCGGGACAGGGGCTACGAGCAGTACTTC. It is translated as CASYRDRGYEQYF.

The rearrangement joins TRBV30 to TRBJ1-4; no definite D call. V gave up 4 bases and J gave up 4 bases, with 7 bases separating them. The V gene's germline CDR1 is GTSNPN and CDR2 SVGIG (reference sequence). CDR3 length: 12 amino acids. CDR3 DNA: TGTGCCTGGAAGGACGTTAATGAAAAACTGTTTTTT. This sequence encodes CAWKDVNEKLFF.

The count of this clone is one. The chain combines TRBV18 with TRBJ1-1; TRBD1 might be the D (5 bases). Germline lookup yields CDR1 KGHSH and CDR2 LQKENI. The V and J ends lost 3 bases and 5 bases respectively, with 13 bases between them. The CDR3 is 14 residues long. The CDR3 reads CASSPGRESTEAFF. For the CDR3, the DNA is TGTGCCAGCTCACCGGGCAGGGAGAGTACTGAAGCTTTCTTT.

This chain uses TRBV23-1 with TRBJ1-2; the D gene is possibly TRBD1 (6 bases). TRBV23-1 is annotated as an ORF whose role is uncertain. The CDR3 length is 17 residues. V was clipped by 4 bases and J by 7 bases, with 25 bases between them. DNA for the CDR3: TGCGCCAGCAGTCCTTCCATATCGACAGGCAAGGGATCTGGCTACACCTTC. Amino acids: CASSPSISTGKGSGYTF.

The chain uses TRBV5-1 and TRBJ2-5; possibly TRBD2 for D (5 bases). Germline V gene data show CDR1 as SGHRS and CDR2 as YFSETQ. The CDR3 spans 14 residues. The V gene lost 3 bases and the J gene lost 5 bases, with 14 bases spanning the gap. The CDR3: CASSSYDYLETQYF. The CDR3 DNA follows: TGCGCCAGCAGCTCCTATGACTATCTGGAGACCCAGTACTTC. Full variable domain (rest looked up from reference TRBV5-1 and TRBJ2-5): KAGVTQTPRYLIKTRGQQVTLSCSPISGHRSVSWYQQTPGQGLQFLFEYFSETQRNKGNFPGRFSGRQFSNSRSEMNVSTLELGDSALYLCASSSYDYLETQYFGPGTRLLVL.

CDR3 residues: CASRGTGEVYGYTF. The CDR3 bases are TGTGCCAGCAGGGGGACAGGGGAAGTCTATGGCTACACCTTC. This chain uses TRBV6-5 with TRBJ1-2, with 10 nucleotides matching TRBD1. CDR1 is MNHEY, CDR2 SVGAGI, per germline. The CDR3 runs to 14 residues. The trim removed 6 bases at V and 4 bases at J, leaving 5 bases unmatched.

This chain links TRBV12-3 or TRBV12-4 with TRBJ2-3; weak D call: TRBD1 (5 bases). The CDR3 contains 12 residues. With 6 bases removed from V and 4 bases from J, the gap between germline ends came to 8 bases. The CDR3 DNA sequence: TGTGCCAGCAGCTCGACAGCAGATACGCAGTATTTT. Its translation: CASSSTADTQYF.

Of note for this clone: The same CDR3 also results from other DNA sequences found in this sample. The V gene is TRBV4-1, the J gene TRBJ2-5; tentatively, D is TRBD2 (6 bases). Germline V gene data show CDR1 as MGHRA and CDR2 as YSYEKL. Trimming stripped 3 bases from V and 5 bases from J, with 10 bases between. This CDR3 comprises 13 residues. The CDR3 DNA sequence: TGCGCCAGCAGCCAGGGGGGTCGGGAGACCCAGTACTTC. This sequence encodes CASSQGGRETQYF.

This chain links TRBV6-5 with TRBJ1-6, with 7 positions matching TRBD1. V lost 7 bases and J lost 7; bases outside the gene matches: 10. This CDR3 is 15 amino acids long. Per the germline V gene, CDR1 is MNHEY and CDR2 is SVGAGI. CDR3 residues: CASTLKQGFNSPLHF. For the CDR3, the DNA is TGTGCCAGCACCTTGAAACAGGGGTTCAATTCACCCCTCCACTTT.

V gene TRBV7-9 combines with J gene TRBJ1-4, with TRBD1 as a possible D gene (6 bases). Germline-derived CDR1 and CDR2 are SEHNR and FQNEAQ (reference sequence). The CDR3 consists of 15 residues. V lost 1 base and J lost 7, with 13 bases in between. Written as DNA, the CDR3 is TGTGCCAGCAGCTTAGTGGGAAGAGGGGGTGAAAAACTGTTTTTT. Translated: CASSLVGRGGEKLFF.

This clone appeared a single time. CDR3 bases: TGTGCCAGCAGTGATATTAAGGGGGCGGGGGAAAAACTGTTTTTT. It codes for CASSDIKGAGEKLFF. V usage is TRBV25-1 and J usage is TRBJ1-4; 7 bases map to TRBD1. CDR1 and CDR2 (germline): MGHDK, SYGVNS. J lost 8 bases, V lost 3 bases, and 9 bases had no gene match. The CDR3 contains 15 residues. The full variable domain, with the rest looked up from reference TRBV25-1 and TRBJ1-4, is EADIYQTPRYLVIGTGKKITLECSQTMGHDKMYWYQQDPGMELHLIHYSYGVNSTEKGDLSSESTVSRIRTEHFPLTLESARPSHTSQYLCASSDIKGAGEKLFFGSGTQLSVL.